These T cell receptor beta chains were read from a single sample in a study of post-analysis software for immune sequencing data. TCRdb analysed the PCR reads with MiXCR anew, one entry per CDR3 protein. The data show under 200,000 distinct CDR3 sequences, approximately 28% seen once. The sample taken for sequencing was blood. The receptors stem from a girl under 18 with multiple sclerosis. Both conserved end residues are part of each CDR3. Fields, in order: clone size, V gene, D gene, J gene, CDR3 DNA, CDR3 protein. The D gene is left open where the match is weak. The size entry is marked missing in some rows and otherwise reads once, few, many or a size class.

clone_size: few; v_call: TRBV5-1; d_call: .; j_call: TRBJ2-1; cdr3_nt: TGCGCCAGCAGCTTGGTTCACAGCTCCTACAATGAGCAGTTCTTC; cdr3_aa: CASSLVHSSYNEQFF
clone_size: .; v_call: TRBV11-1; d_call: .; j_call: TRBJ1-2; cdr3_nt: TGTACCAGCAGCTTAGTCGCTGGTGAGGGCATATCCGGCTACACCTTC; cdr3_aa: CTSSLVAGEGISGYTF
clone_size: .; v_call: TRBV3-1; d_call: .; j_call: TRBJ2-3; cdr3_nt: TGTGCCAGCAGCCAACGAGGCCGGGGGGATACGCAGTATTTT; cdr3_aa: CASSQRGRGDTQYF
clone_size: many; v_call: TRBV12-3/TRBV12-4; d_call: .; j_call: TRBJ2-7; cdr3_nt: TGTGCCAGCAGCCGAGCCCCCCTCTACGAGCAGTACTTC; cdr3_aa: CASSRAPLYEQYF
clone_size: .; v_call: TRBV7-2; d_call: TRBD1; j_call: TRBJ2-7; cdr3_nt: TGTGCCGGCAGCTTAGGCGGGACAGGCTCCTACGAGCAGTACTTC; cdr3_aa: CAGSLGGTGSYEQYF
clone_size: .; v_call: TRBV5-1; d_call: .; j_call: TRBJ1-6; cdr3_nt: TGCGCCAGCAGCTTGGAGACCTATAATTCACCCCTCCACTTT; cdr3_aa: CASSLETYNSPLHF
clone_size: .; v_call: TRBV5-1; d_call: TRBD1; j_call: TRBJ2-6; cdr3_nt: TGCGCCAGCAGCCGGCGTAGGGACAGCTCTGGGGCCAACGTCCTGACTTTC; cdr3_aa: CASSRRRDSSGANVLTF
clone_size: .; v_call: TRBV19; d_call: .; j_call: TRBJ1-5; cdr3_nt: TGTGCCAGTAGTATAAGGGACAGCAATCAGCCCCAGCATTTT; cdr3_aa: CASSIRDSNQPQHF
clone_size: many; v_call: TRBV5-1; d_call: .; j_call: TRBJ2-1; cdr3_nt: TGCGCCAGCAGCTTGGGTACAGGGAGAAACAATGAGCAGTTCTTC; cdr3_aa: CASSLGTGRNNEQFF
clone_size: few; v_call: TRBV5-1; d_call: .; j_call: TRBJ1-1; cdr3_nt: TGCGCCAGCAGCTTGGTGACGAACACTGAAGCTTTCTTT; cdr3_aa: CASSLVTNTEAFF
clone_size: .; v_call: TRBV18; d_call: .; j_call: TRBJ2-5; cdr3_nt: TGTGCCAGCTCCTCAGGGGCAGAGACCCAGTACTTC; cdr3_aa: CASSSGAETQYF
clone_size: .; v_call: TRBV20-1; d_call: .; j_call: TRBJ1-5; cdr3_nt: TGCAGTGCTAGCCTCCAGGGAGGGAGCAATCAGCCCCAGCATTTT; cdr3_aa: CSASLQGGSNQPQHF